The 6 T cell receptor beta chains below come from one sample, sequenced in a study of patients and donors after allogeneic stem cell transplantation. One entry per CDR3 protein, called by TCRdb with MiXCR from the RT-PCR reads. The sample carries approximately 21,000 distinct CDR3 sequences, 25% to 35% recorded once. The sequenced material came from blood, either unsorted or a sorted T cell fraction (not recorded which). The receptors derive from a human donor who was either an allogeneic HSCT recipient or a stem cell or donor lymphocyte infusion donor (not recorded which). It is not recorded whose cells these are; they may come from a transplant donor.

V is TRBV5-4 and J is TRBJ2-1; D is perhaps TRBD1 (6 bases). The CDR3 covers 13 residues. Germline V gene lookup returns CDR1 SGHNT and CDR2 YYREEE (reference sequence). The ends were cut back, 1 base at V and 9 bases at J, with 11 bases in the middle. CDR3 nucleotide sequence: TGTGCCAGCAGCTTGCCCCAGGGGTCTGAGCAGTTCTTC. Its protein is CASSLPQGSEQFF.

In this sample, this clonotype turned up a few times. The chain is built from TRBV2 and TRBJ1-4, with 11 positions matching TRBD1. CDR1 and CDR2 from the germline V gene are SNHLY and FYNNEI. The CDR3 consists of 14 residues. Trimming removed 6 bases from V and 8 bases from J; junction bases left unmatched: 5. The CDR3 sequence is CASRRDRGVEKLFF. The CDR3 DNA follows: TGTGCCAGCAGGCGGGACAGGGGGGTAGAAAAACTGTTTTTT.

The chain has TRBV20-1 and TRBJ2-3; TRBD2 is a possible D gene (6 bases). CDR3 size: 12 residues. The germline CDR1 and CDR2 sequences are DFQATT and SNEGSKA (reference sequence). V shed 5 bases and J shed 5 bases, with 11 bases lying between them. This chain's CDR3 is CSAAGPGDTQYF. Here the CDR3 DNA reads TGCAGTGCTGCGGGGCCAGGAGATACGCAGTATTTT.

By share, this clonotype counts as medium-sized. This chain connects TRBV2 to TRBJ1-5; D uncertain. CDR1 and CDR2 (germline): SNHLY, FYNNEI. V gave up 7 bases and J gave up 1 base, with 17 bases separating them. The CDR3 runs to 16 residues. CDR3 in DNA: TGTGCCAGCAAGGCCTCCTGGGGAGGGAGCAATCAGCCCCAGCATTTT. Residues: CASKASWGGSNQPQHF.

This clonotype appeared many times. The chain joins TRBV7-6 to TRBJ1-1; no clear D. V lost 6 bases, J lost 1 base, and 9 bases lay in between. This CDR3 is 13 amino acids long. CDR1 is SGHVS and CDR2 is FNYEAQ in the germline V gene. The CDR3 DNA sequence: TGTGCCAGCAGTATGAGGGAGAACACTGAAGCTTTCTTT. Encoded protein: CASSMRENTEAFF.

The chain employs TRBV5-1 and TRBJ2-1, with D possibly matching TRBD1 (5 bases). V was trimmed by 0 bases and J by 4 bases, leaving 11 bases between them. There are 15 residues in the CDR3. Germline loops: CDR1 SGHRS, CDR2 YFSETQ. DNA for the CDR3: TGCGCCAGCAGCTTGGCCGAAGGGGTTTACAATGAGCAGTTCTTC. It is translated as CASSLAEGVYNEQFF.